The present T cell receptor (beta chain) was sequenced within a study of blood T cell repertoires in COVID-19. This clone was seen only once. The germline V gene has CDR1 LGHNT and CDR2 FRNRAP. V was clipped by 5 bases and J by 4 bases, with 15 bases between them. The length of the CDR3 is 15 residues. Using immunoSEQ multiplex PCR, the repertoire was profiled, and TCRdb retains in-frame clones only, with some absent. Of about 14,000 clones in the sample, 80% to 90% were seen once. Material for sequencing was peripheral blood. The V and J genes are TRBV12-5 and TRBJ2-1; TRBD1 might be the D (6 bases). The origin of this receptor is a woman between 50 and 59 years old with active or convalescent COVID-19. The CDR3 sequence is CASGPQGTGYNEQFF. The CDR3 DNA sequence: TGTGCTAGTGGTCCACAGGGTACGGGATACAATGAGCAGTTCTTC.